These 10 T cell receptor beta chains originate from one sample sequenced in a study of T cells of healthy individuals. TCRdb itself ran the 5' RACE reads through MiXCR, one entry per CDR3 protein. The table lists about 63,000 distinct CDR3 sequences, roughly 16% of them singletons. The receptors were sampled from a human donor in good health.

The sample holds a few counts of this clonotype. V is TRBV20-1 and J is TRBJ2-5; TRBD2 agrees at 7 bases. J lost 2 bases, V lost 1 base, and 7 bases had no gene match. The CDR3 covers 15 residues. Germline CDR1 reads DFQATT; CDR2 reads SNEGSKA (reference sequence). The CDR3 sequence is CSARAPSGVQETQYF. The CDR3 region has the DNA TGCAGTGCTAGAGCGCCTAGCGGCGTTCAAGAGACCCAGTACTTC.

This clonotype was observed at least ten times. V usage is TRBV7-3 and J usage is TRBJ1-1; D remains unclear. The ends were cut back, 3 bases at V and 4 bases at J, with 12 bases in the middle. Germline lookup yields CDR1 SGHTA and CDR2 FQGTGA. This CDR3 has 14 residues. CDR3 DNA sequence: TGTGCCAGCAGCTTCCTCCCTATGGCCACTGAAGCTTTCTTT. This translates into CASSFLPMATEAFF.

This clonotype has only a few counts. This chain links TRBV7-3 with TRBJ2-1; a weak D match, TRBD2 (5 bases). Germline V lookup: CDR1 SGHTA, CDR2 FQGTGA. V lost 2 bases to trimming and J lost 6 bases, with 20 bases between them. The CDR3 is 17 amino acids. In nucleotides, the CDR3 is TGTGCCAGCAGCTTACGGGCCTCATCGCTAGCAGGCAATGAGCAGTTCTTC. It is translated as CASSLRASSLAGNEQFF.

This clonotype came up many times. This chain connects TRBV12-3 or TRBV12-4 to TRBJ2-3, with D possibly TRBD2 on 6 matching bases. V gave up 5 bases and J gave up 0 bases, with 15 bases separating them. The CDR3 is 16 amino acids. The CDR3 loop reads CASSPTGGESTDTQYF. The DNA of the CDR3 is TGTGCCAGCAGTCCCACAGGCGGGGAGAGCACAGATACGCAGTATTTT.

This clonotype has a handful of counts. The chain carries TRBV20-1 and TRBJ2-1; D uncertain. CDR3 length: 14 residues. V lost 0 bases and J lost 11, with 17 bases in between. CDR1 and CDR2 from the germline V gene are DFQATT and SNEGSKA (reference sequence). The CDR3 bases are TGCAGTGCTAGAGATCGAGCGTCTCCCCTTCAGCAGTTCTTC. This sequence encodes CSARDRASPLQQFF.

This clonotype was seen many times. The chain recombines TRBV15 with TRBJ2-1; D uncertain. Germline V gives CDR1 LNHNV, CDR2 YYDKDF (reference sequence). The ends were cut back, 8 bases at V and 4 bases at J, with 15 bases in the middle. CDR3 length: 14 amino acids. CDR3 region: CATQWASGYNEQFF. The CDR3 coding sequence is TGTGCCACCCAATGGGCTAGTGGATACAATGAGCAGTTCTTC.

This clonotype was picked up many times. The DNA for the CDR3 is TGTGCCAGCAGCCGGCAAGGGGACCGTGGAAACACCATATATTTT. Its protein product is CASSRQGDRGNTIYF. This sequence joins TRBV3-1 and TRBJ1-3; maybe TRBD1 (5 bases). The CDR3 has 15 residues. V was cut by 4 bases and J by 3 bases, with 13 bases left in between. Germline assignment: CDR1 LGHDT and CDR2 YNNKEL (reference sequence).

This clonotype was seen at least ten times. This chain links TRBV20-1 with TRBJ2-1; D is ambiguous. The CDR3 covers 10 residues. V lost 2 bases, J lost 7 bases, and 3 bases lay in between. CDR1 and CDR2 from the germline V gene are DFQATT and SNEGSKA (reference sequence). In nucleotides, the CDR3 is TGCAGTGCTAGAAGGAATGAGCAGTTCTTC. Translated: CSARRNEQFF.

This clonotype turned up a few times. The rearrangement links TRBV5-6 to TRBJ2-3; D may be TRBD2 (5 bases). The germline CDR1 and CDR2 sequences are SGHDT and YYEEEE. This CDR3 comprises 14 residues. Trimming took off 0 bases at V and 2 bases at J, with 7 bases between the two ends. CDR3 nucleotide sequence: TGTGCCAGCAGCTTGGCGGACTTCACAGATACGCAGTATTTT. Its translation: CASSLADFTDTQYF.

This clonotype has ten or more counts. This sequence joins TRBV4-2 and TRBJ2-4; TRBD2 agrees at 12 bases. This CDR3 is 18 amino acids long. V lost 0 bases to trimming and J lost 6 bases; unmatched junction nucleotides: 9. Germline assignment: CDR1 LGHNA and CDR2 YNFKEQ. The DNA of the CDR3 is TGTGCCAGCAGCCAAGATCTAGCGGGAGGGAGACGGGTAAACATTCAGTACTTC. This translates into CASSQDLAGGRRVNIQYF.